Sequencing of this T cell receptor (beta chain) was carried out in a study of cytomegalovirus exposure and HLA in healthy donors. It was with 60 Vbeta and 13 Jbeta primers that the PCR ran. Using immunoSEQ multiplex PCR, the repertoire was profiled, and TCRdb retains in-frame clones only, with some absent. Among 200,000 or so clones, 81% were seen once, and the ten largest hold around 2.1%. General study points: A later analysis reportedly identified an Asian-associated ancestry cluster as carrying fewer N-insertions than the approximately 670-donor mean. A later analysis showed TCR association rates differing by HLA locus, peaking at DRB1 and lowest at HLA-C. In a later analysis, HLA-associated beta chains showed higher expansion and lower generation probabilities than comparable chains. Roughly even sequencing depth across donors was the assumption behind the presence/absence analyses.

This clone appeared a single time. Its antigen is not known. The CDR3 contains 13 residues. Looked up from germline, CDR1 is MNHEY and CDR2 is SMNVEV (reference sequence). Trimming cost V 6 bases and J 7 bases; bases outside gene matches: 5. The sample comprised PBMCs. The V gene is TRBV27, the J gene TRBJ2-2; 7 nucleotides align to TRBD1. This TCR was sampled from a woman younger than 30 in good health and CMV-seropositive. The CDR3 region is CASRTQGVGELFF. The DNA of the CDR3 is TGTGCCAGCAGGACGCAGGGGGTCGGGGAGCTGTTTTTT.